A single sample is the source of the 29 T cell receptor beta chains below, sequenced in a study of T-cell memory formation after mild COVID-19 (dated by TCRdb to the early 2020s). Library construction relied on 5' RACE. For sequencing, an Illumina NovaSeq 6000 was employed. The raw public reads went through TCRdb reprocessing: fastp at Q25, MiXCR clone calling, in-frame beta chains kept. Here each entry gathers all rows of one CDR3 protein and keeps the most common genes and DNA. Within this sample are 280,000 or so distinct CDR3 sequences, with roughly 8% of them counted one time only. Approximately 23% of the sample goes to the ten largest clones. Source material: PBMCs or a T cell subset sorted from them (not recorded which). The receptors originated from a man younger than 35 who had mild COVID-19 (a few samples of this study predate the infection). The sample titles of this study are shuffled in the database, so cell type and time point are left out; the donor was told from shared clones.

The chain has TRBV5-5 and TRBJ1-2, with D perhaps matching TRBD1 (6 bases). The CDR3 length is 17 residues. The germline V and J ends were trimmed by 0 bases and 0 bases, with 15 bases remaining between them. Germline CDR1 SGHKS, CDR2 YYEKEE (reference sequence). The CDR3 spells CASSLDRGTGANYGYTF. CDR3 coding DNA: TGTGCCAGCAGCTTGGATAGGGGGACGGGAGCTAACTATGGCTACACCTTC.

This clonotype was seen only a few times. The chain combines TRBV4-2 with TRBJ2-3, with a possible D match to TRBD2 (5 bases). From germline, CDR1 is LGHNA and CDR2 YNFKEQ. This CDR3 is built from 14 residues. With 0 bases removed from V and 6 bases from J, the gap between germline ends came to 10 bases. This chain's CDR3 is CASSQDGERDTQYF. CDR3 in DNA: TGTGCCAGCAGCCAAGACGGGGAAAGGGATACGCAGTATTTT.

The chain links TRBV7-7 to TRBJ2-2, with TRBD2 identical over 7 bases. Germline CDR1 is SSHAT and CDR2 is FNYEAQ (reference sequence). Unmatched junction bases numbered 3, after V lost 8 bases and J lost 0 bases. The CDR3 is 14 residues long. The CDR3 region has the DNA TGTGCCAGCGGGAGGGGAGCGAACACCGGGGAGCTGTTTTTT. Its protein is CASGRGANTGELFF.

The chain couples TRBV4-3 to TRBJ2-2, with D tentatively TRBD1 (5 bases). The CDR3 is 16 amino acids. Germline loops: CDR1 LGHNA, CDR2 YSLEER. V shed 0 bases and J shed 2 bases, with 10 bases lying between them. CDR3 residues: CASSQDSGLNTGELFF. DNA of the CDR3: TGCGCCAGCAGCCAAGATTCAGGGCTAAACACCGGGGAGCTGTTTTTT.

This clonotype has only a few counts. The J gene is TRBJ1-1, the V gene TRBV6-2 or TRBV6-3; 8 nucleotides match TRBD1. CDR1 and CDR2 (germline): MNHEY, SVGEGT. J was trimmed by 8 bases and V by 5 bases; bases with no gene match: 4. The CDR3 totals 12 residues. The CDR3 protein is CASSPGTGEAFF. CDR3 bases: TGTGCCAGCAGTCCAGGGACAGGCGAAGCTTTCTTT.

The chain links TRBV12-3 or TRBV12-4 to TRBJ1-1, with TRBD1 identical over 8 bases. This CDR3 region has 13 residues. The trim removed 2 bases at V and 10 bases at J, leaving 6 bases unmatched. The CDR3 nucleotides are TGTGCCAGCAGTTTATGGGACAGGCCGCGAGCTTTCTTT. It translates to CASSLWDRPRAFF.

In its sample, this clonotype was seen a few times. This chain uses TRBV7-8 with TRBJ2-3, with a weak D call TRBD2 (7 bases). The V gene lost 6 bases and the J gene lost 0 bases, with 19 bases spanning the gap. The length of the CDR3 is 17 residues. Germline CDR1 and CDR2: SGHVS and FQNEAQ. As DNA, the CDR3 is TGTGCCAGCAGGAACCCGGGGGGCGGGGCTAGCACAGATACGCAGTATTTT. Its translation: CASRNPGGGASTDTQYF.

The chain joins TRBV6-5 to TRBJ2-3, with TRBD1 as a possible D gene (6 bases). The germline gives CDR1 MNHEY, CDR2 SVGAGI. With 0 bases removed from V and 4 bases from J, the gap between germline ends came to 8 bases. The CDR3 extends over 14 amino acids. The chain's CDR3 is CASSYSRGSDTQYF. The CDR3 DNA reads TGTGCCAGCAGTTACTCCAGGGGTTCAGATACGCAGTATTTT.

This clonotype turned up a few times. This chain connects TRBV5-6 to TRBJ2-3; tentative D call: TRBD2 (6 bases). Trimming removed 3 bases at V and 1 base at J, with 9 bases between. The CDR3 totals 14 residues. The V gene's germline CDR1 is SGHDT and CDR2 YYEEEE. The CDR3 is CASSWRDGTDTQYF. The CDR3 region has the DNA TGTGCCAGCAGCTGGCGGGACGGCACAGATACGCAGTATTTT. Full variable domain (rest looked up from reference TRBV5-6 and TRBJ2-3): DAGVTQSPTHLIKTRGQQVTLRCSPKSGHDTVSWYQQALGQGPQFIFQYYEEEERQRGNFPDRFSGHQFPNYSSELNVNALLLGDSALYLCASSWRDGTDTQYFGPGTRLTVL.

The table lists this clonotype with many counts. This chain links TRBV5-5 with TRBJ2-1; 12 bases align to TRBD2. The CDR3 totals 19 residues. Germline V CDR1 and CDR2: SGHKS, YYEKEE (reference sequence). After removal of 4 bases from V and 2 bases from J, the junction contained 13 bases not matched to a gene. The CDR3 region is CASSATGTSGRIAYNEQFF. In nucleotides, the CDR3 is TGTGCCAGCAGCGCGACAGGGACTAGCGGGCGAATCGCCTACAATGAGCAGTTCTTC. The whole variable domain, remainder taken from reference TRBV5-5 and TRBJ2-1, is DAGVTQSPTHLIKTRGQQVTLRCSPISGHKSVSWYQQVLGQGPQFIFQYYEKEERGRGNFPDRFSARQFPNYSSELNVNALLLGDSALYLCASSATGTSGRIAYNEQFFGPGTRLTVL.

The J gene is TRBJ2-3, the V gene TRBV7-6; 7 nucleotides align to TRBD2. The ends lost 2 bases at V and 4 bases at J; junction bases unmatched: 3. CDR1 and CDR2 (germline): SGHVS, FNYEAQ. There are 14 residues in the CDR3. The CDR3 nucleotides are TGTGCCAGCAGCTTACCCAGCGGGGCAGATACGCAGTATTTT. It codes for CASSLPSGADTQYF.

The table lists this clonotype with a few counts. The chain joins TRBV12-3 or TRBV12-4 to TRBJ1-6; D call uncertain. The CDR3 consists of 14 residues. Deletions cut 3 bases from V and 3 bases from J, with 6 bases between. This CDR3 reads CASSFGLYNSPLHF. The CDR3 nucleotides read TGTGCCAGCAGTTTCGGCCTCTATAATTCACCCCTCCACTTT.

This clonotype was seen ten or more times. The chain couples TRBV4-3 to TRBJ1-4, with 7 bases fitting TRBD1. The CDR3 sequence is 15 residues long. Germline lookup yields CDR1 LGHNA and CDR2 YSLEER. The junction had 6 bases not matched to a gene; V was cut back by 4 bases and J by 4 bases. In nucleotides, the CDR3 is TGCGCCAGCAGCCTCGACAGGGCCTATAATGAAAAACTGTTTTTT. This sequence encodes CASSLDRAYNEKLFF.

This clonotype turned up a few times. The CDR3 region has the DNA TGTGCCAGCACCTCTCTAGTGCAAGAGACCCAGTACTTC. Its protein product is CASTSLVQETQYF. The chain employs TRBV5-6 and TRBJ2-5; D remains ambiguous. The CDR3 has 13 amino acids. Germline CDR1 reads SGHDT; CDR2 reads YYEEEE. Deletions cut 6 bases from V and 2 bases from J, with 11 bases between.

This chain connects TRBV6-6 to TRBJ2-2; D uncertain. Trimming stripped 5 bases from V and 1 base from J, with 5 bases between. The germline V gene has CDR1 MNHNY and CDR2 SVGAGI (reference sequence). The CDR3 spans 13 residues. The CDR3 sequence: CASSKKNTGELFF. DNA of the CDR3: TGTGCCAGCAGTAAGAAGAACACCGGGGAGCTGTTTTTT.

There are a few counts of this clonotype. CDR3 in amino acids: CASSDQDSYTEAFF. The CDR3 region has the DNA TGCGCCAGCAGCGACCAGGACTCCTACACTGAAGCTTTCTTT. The rearrangement uses TRBV5-1 and TRBJ1-1; no firm D call. In germline, CDR1 is SGHRS, CDR2 YFSETQ. With 4 bases removed from V and 3 bases from J, the gap between germline ends came to 13 bases. CDR3 length equals 14 residues.

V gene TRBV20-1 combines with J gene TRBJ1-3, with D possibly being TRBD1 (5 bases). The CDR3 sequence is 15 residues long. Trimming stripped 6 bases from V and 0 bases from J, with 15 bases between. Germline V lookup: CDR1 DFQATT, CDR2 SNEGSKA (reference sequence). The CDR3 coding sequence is TGCAGTGCCGACGGGGGAGCCCTCTCTGGAAACACCATATATTTT. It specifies CSADGGALSGNTIYF.

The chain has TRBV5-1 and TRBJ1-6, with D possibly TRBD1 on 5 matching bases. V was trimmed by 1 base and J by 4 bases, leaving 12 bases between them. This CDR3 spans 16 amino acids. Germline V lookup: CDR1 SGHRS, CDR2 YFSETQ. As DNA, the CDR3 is TGCGCCAGCAGCTTGACAGGCCAGCCATATAATTCACCCCTCCACTTT. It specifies CASSLTGQPYNSPLHF.

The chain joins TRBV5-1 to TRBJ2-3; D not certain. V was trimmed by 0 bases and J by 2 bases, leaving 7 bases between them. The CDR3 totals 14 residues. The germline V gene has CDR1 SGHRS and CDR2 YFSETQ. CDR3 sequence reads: CASSLDGVTDTQYF. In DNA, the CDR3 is TGCGCCAGCAGCTTGGATGGGGTCACAGATACGCAGTATTTT.

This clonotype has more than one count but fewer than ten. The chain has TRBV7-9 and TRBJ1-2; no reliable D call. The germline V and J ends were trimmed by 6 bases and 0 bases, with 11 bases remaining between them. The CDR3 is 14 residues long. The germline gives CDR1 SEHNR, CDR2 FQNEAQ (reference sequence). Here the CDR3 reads CASSYERANYGYTF. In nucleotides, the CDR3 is TGTGCCAGCAGTTACGAGCGAGCTAACTATGGCTACACCTTC.

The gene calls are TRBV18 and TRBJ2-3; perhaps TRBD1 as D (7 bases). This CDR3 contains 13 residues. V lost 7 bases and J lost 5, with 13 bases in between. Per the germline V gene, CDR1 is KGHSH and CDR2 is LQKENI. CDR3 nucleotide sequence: TGTGCCAGCTTCCCAGGGGGAGGAGATACGCAGTATTTT. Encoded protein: CASFPGGGDTQYF.

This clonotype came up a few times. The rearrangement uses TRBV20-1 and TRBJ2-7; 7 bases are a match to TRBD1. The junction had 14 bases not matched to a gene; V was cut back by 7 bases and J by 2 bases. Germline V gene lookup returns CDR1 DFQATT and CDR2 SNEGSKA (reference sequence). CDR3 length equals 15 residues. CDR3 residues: CSGVPDRASPYEQYF. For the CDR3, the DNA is TGCAGTGGGGTTCCCGACAGGGCTTCCCCCTACGAGCAGTACTTC.

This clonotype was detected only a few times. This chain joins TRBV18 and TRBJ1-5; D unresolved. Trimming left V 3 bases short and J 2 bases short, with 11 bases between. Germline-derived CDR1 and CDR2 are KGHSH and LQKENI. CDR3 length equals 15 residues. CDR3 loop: CASSPGRLGNQPQHF. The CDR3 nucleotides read TGTGCCAGCTCACCGGGCCGTTTGGGCAATCAGCCCCAGCATTTT. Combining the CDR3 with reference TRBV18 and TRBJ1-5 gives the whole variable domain NAGVMQNPRHLVRRRGQEARLRCSPMKGHSHVYWYRQLPEEGLKFMVYLQKENIIDESGMPKERFSAEFPKEGPSILRIQQVVRGDSAAYFCASSPGRLGNQPQHFGDGTRLSIL.

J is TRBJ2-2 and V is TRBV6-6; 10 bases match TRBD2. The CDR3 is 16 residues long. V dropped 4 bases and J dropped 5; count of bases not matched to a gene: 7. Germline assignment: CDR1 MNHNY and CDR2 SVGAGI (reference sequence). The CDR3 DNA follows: TGTGCCAGCAGTTTAATTAGCGGGGGGTTTACCGGGGAGCTGTTTTTT. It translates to CASSLISGGFTGELFF.

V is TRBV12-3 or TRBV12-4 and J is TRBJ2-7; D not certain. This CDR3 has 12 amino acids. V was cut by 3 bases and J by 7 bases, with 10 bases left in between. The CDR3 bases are TGTGCCAGCAGTTTCCAGGCTTTAGAGCAGTACTTC. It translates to CASSFQALEQYF.

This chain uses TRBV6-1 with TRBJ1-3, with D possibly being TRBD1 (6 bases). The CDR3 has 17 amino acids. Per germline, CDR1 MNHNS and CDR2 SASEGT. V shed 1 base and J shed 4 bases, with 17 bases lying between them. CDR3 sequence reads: CASSEVVGGYSGNTIYF. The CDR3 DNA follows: TGTGCCAGCAGTGAAGTAGTGGGGGGCTATTCCGGAAACACCATATATTTT.

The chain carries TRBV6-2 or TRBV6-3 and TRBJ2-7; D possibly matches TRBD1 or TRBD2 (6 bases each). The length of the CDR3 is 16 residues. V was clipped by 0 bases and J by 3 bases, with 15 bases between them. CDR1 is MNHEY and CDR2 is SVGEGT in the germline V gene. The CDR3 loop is CASSYSYRRDNYEQYF. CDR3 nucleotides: TGTGCCAGCAGTTACTCATACCGGAGGGACAACTACGAGCAGTACTTC.

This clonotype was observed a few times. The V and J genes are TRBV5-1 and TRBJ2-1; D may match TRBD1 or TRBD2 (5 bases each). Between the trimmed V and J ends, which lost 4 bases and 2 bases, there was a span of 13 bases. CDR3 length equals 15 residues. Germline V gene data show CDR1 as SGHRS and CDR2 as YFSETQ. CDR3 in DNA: TGCGCCAGCAGCCCCGGGACCCTGACCTACAATGAGCAGTTCTTC. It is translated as CASSPGTLTYNEQFF.

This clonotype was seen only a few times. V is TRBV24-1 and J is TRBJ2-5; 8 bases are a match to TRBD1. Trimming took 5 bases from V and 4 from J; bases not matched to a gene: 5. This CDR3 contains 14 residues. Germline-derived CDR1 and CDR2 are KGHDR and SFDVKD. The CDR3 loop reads CATSGTGSGETQYF. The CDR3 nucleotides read TGTGCCACCAGTGGGACAGGGTCTGGAGAGACCCAGTACTTC.